This record covers a single T cell receptor (beta chain). This clonotype was recorded a few times. Its antigen is unknown. No base qualities exist here, and no much larger clone lies one base off it. The sample is drawn from a study of blood T cells in healthy people across ages (dated by TCRdb to 2013 to 2016). In the study overall: Template switching captured roughly one uniquely barcoded TCR beta cDNA molecule per two T cells in model experiments. To avoid experimental bias, donors of different ages were distributed randomly across sequencing lanes. Donors were grouped into four age groups: young (average roughly 17 years), middle-aged (39), aged (roughly 67) and long-lived (roughly 80). The study analyzed two additional independent replicas of 1 million unique cDNA reads from the same blood draw for two donors, one aged 18 to 29 and one aged 80 or older. Using deep sequencing normalized with unique cDNA molecular identifiers, the study measured how TCR beta repertoire diversity changes with age. Paper-wide results and their limitations: As age increased, observed TCR beta diversity per million T cells dropped in a roughly linear way, and a significant reduction was already evident by age 40. Since profiling was done on bulk unsorted PBMCs, naive and antigen-experienced compartments could not be conclusively compared. Compared with the aged group, the long-lived group had more naive CD4+ T cells, fewer expanded clones and increased TCR diversity, a pattern suggesting age selection. A strong correlation was found between observed TCR beta diversity and the percentage of naive T cells measured by flow cytometry. Donor CMV infection status was unknown, potentially confounding age-related changes in expanded clonotypes. Total diversity estimates from one million sequenced T cells were considered lower bounds and underestimates.

Libraries came from 5' RACE. Sequencing used an Illumina HiSeq 2500. A second 7 to 11 cycle PCR used a sample-barcoded 5' primer and a J-beta primer mix. Each TCR beta cDNA molecule received a unique molecular identifier from a template-switch 5' adaptor carrying 12 random nucleotides. Each sample yielded at least 3 million CDR3-containing paired-end reads. The Mint cDNA synthesis kit, primed by a TRBC-specific oligonucleotide, was used to synthesize first-strand cDNA from all RNA. All cDNA was treated with uracil-DNA glycosylase and then went through a first 18-cycle PCR with the universal primers M1SS and BC2_uni_R. Regarding the original processing steps: Normalization of each sample was performed by random selection of 1 million high-quality reads, each carrying a distinct molecular identifier. Reads with shared molecular identifiers were discarded instead of being binned into consensus sequences. CDR3 identification, clonotype clustering and error correction used MiTCR with a Q25 quality threshold and the strictest error-elimination algorithm. Lower-bound total TCR beta diversity was estimated with a nonparametric unseen species model using Euler transformation. Using fastp at Q25 and MiXCR, TCRdb reprocessed the public reads and kept productive beta chains. Each CDR3 protein appears once, grouped with its most common genes and DNA. The V and J calls come from TCRdb's annotation, not from the publication. Within this sample are some 1.5 million distinct CDR3 sequences, with less than 45% of them counted one time only. 4% of the sample is held by the ten biggest clonotypes.

At the junction V is shortened by 0 bases and J by 0 bases, with 11 bases in between. The CDR3 numbers 16 residues from cysteine through phenylalanine. The read is trimmed to its CDR3 DNA, 48 bases read in frame from base 1. CDR1 and CDR2 were assigned from the germline V gene as LGHNA and YSLEER. The donors were about 40 Caucasian individuals from Russia, aged roughly 6 to 100 years, who were systemically healthy. Each donor gave approximately 9.3 milliliters of peripheral blood, collected into EDTA-treated Vacutainer tubes. Ficoll-Paque density-gradient centrifugation was used to isolate PBMCs, with at least 6.5 million per sample. Trizol reagent was used to extract total RNA from PBMCs, with at least 5.5 micrograms per sample. For every donor, an aliquot of PBMCs went through flow cytometry to measure the percentages of naive CD45RAhigh/CD27high T cells.

The sequencing sample was made of blood. The chain is encoded by TRBV4-3 joined to TRBJ1-2, with the D gene not clear enough to name. This receptor was taken from a woman aged 18 to 35 in good health. The sequenced DNA is TGCGCCAGCAGCCAAGACCCACGTCAGGCTAACTATGGCTACACCTTC. Translation gives CASSQDPRQANYGYTF.